One sample yielded the 25 T cell receptor beta chains listed below, sequenced in a study of a mutant IDH1 vaccine in newly diagnosed glioma. Described time point: week 47, end of study. Mutant IDH1 20-mer peptide, at 300 ug, made up each vaccine dose, with topical imiquimod. No antigen has been identified for these receptors. Sequencing used immunoSEQ multiplex PCR; TCRdb keeps in-frame clones, though not all of them. This sample yields 50,000 to 65,000 clones, of which around three fifths are seen a single time; about 4.8% belongs to the top ten. Sequenced here: peripheral blood mononuclear cells (PBMCs), sampled from a glioma patient whose treatment included an IDH1 peptide vaccine. The receptors originated from a man between 40 and 49 years old with glioma. Some clones in this sample may be carry-over from other donors' samples.

The chain's CDR3 is CASSPGMGTNGYTF. The DNA of the CDR3 is TGTGCCAGCAGCCCCGGCATGGGGACGAATGGCTACACCTTC. The gene calls are TRBV7-6 and TRBJ1-2; weak D call: TRBD1 (5 bases). The germline gives CDR1 SGHVS, CDR2 FNYEAQ. The CDR3 is made up of 14 amino acids. V shed 5 bases and J shed 6 bases, with 16 bases lying between them.

The gene calls are TRBV6-5 and TRBJ1-4; D unclear. CDR1 MNHEY and CDR2 SVGAGI come from the germline V gene. The CDR3 is 14 amino acids. V lost 6 bases and J lost 10, with 18 bases in between. The CDR3 region is CASSPDLWGVKLFF. The CDR3 DNA sequence: TGTGCCAGCAGCCCTGACTTATGGGGAGTAAAACTGTTTTTT.

The chain carries TRBV7-2 and TRBJ2-1; 9 bases line up with TRBD2. The CDR3 extends over 15 amino acids. J was trimmed by 6 bases and V by 5 bases; bases with no gene match: 8. The germline gives CDR1 SGHTA, CDR2 FQGNSA. CDR3 coding DNA: TGTGCCAGCAGCGGATGGCTAGCGGGGACCAATGAGCAGTTCTTC. Protein sequence: CASSGWLAGTNEQFF.

The gene calls are TRBV5-4 and TRBJ1-1; 9 bases agree with TRBD1. The CDR3 loop spans 15 amino acids. V gave up 3 bases and J gave up 1 base; unmatched junction bases: 4. The V gene's germline CDR1 is SGHNT and CDR2 YYREEE (reference sequence). The CDR3 is CASSSAQGANTEAFF. In DNA form, the CDR3 reads TGTGCCAGCAGCTCGGCACAGGGGGCGAACACTGAAGCTTTCTTT.

This rearrangement joins TRBV6-4 to TRBJ2-1, with D tentatively TRBD2 (7 bases). CDR3 length equals 14 residues. Germline V gene data show CDR1 as MRHNA and CDR2 as SNTAGT. Trimming took off 2 bases at V and 6 bases at J, with 11 bases between the two ends. CDR3 nucleotides: TGTGCCAGCAGTGACGGGGGGGCGAGCAATGAGCAGTTCTTC. Translating it yields CASSDGGASNEQFF.

The chain uses TRBV6-5 and TRBJ2-2; D gene unclear. The germline V and J ends were trimmed by 4 bases and 4 bases, with 4 bases remaining between them. This CDR3 spans 12 amino acids. Per germline, CDR1 MNHEY and CDR2 SVGAGI. Here the CDR3 reads CASSSGTGELFF. The DNA for the CDR3 is TGTGCCAGCAGTTCGGGCACCGGGGAGCTGTTTTTT.

The chain combines TRBV19 with TRBJ1-2; tentatively, D is TRBD1 (6 bases). This CDR3 has 14 amino acids. The V and J ends lost 6 bases and 8 bases respectively, with 19 bases between them. Germline CDR1 and CDR2: LNHDA and SQIVND (reference sequence). CDR3 loop: CASSLGHALGGYTF. CDR3 DNA sequence: TGTGCCAGTAGCCTGGGACATGCCCTTGGAGGCTACACCTTC.

V is TRBV5-6 and J is TRBJ1-1; D is unclear. This CDR3 region has 11 residues. Per germline, CDR1 SGHDT and CDR2 YYEEEE. The ends were cut back, 4 bases at V and 3 bases at J, with 4 bases in the middle. The CDR3 loop is CASSVYTEAFF. The CDR3 bases are TGTGCCAGCAGCGTTTACACTGAAGCTTTCTTT.

This clone was seen a handful of times. The rearrangement uses TRBV11-2 and TRBJ2-5, with 8 bases fitting TRBD1. This CDR3 contains 15 residues. The V gene end was trimmed by 3 bases and the J gene end by 4 bases; junction bases not matched to a gene: 7. The V gene's germline CDR1 is SGHAT and CDR2 FQNNGV. This chain's CDR3 is CASSLASRGRETQYF. CDR3 coding DNA: TGTGCCAGCAGCTTGGCTAGCAGGGGGCGAGAGACCCAGTACTTC. The variable domain in full, completed from reference TRBV11-2 and TRBJ2-5, reads EAGVAQSPRYKIIEKRQSVAFWCNPISGHATLYWYQQILGQGPKLLIQFQNNGVVDDSQLPKDRFSAERLKGVDSTLKIQPAKLEDSAVYLCASSLASRGRETQYFGPGTRLLVL.

The sample holds a few counts of this clone. The chain links TRBV29-1 to TRBJ1-5; D gene uncertain. CDR3 length: 14 residues. Trimming removed 3 bases from V and 7 bases from J, with 16 bases in between. CDR1 SQVTM and CDR2 ANQGSEA come from the germline V gene. The CDR3 DNA follows: TGCAGCGTTGATAGGCCAGTTTCGGTCCAGCCCCAGCATTTT. Its protein product is CSVDRPVSVQPQHF.

The chain employs TRBV14 and TRBJ2-2; tentatively, D is TRBD2 (6 bases). The germline gives CDR1 SGHDN, CDR2 FVKESK. This CDR3 comprises 18 residues. V lost 0 bases, J lost 2 bases, and 16 bases lay in between. In DNA, the CDR3 is TGTGCCAGCAGCCAAGATCTCGGGAGAGCTATTAACACCGGGGAGCTGTTTTTT. The encoded protein is CASSQDLGRAINTGELFF.

The chain carries TRBV5-6 and TRBJ1-4, with TRBD1 as a possible D gene (6 bases). CDR1 is SGHDT, CDR2 YYEEEE, per germline. This CDR3 region has 15 residues. The ends were cut back, 5 bases at V and 8 bases at J, with 19 bases in the middle. CDR3 protein: CASSSITGWGEKLFF. The CDR3 coding sequence is TGTGCCAGCAGTTCAATTACAGGGTGGGGGGAAAAACTGTTTTTT.

The rearrangement links TRBV14 to TRBJ1-6; a possible D gene is TRBD1 (5 bases). The CDR3 spans 16 residues. CDR1 SGHDN and CDR2 FVKESK come from the germline V gene. V gave up 4 bases and J gave up 7 bases, with 17 bases separating them. The CDR3 DNA is TGTGCCAGCAGCCTAGCTCGTGACAGACTAAATTCACCCCTCCACTTT. It codes for CASSLARDRLNSPLHF.

This clone was recorded only once. The V and J genes are TRBV4-1 and TRBJ1-1; no firm D call. The CDR3 extends over 13 amino acids. V shed 7 bases and J shed 1 base, with 10 bases lying between them. The germline gives CDR1 MGHRA, CDR2 YSYEKL. The CDR3 protein is CASTPGGNTEAFF. The DNA for the CDR3 is TGCGCCAGCACCCCGGGAGGGAACACTGAAGCTTTCTTT.

Here the CDR3 reads CASSQDGGFTQYF. The CDR3 coding sequence is TGCGCCAGCAGCCAAGATGGGGGTTTTACGCAGTATTTT. The chain joins TRBV4-3 to TRBJ2-3; either TRBD1 or TRBD2 may supply D (5 bases each). There are 13 residues in the CDR3. Germline V CDR1 and CDR2: LGHNA, YSLEER. Trimming pared 0 bases from V and 8 bases from J, leaving 9 bases between.

The J gene is TRBJ2-1, the V gene TRBV7-3; TRBD2 matches 7 bases. Trimming took 2 bases from V and 3 from J; bases not matched to a gene: 4. Germline values: CDR1 SGHTA, CDR2 FQGTGA. The CDR3 contains 15 residues. In DNA form, the CDR3 reads TGTGCCAGCAGCTTAGAGTCGGGGGGCTACAATGAGCAGTTCTTC. Its translation is CASSLESGGYNEQFF.

This rearrangement joins TRBV6-1 to TRBJ1-5; D remains ambiguous. This CDR3 spans 15 amino acids. CDR1 is MNHNS, CDR2 SASEGT, per germline. Trimming removed 8 bases from V and 1 base from J, with 15 bases in between. The CDR3 region has the DNA TGTGCCAGCTCATCCCTCTTGGCGAGCAATCAGCCCCAGCATTTT. Encoded protein: CASSSLLASNQPQHF.

The chain recombines TRBV14 with TRBJ1-2; D is uncertain. Trimming stripped 3 bases from V and 2 bases from J, with 7 bases between. The CDR3 is 13 residues long. The germline V gene encodes CDR1 SGHDN and CDR2 FVKESK. In DNA, the CDR3 is TGTGCCAGCAGCCACACGAGAAACTATGGCTACACCTTC. Translating gives CASSHTRNYGYTF.

The V call is TRBV7-9, the J call TRBJ2-7, with D possibly matching TRBD2 (6 bases). The CDR3 covers 14 residues. CDR1 is SEHNR and CDR2 is FQNEAQ in the germline V gene (reference sequence). V gave up 3 bases and J gave up 7 bases, with 16 bases separating them. CDR3 DNA sequence: TGTGCCAGCAGCTTGGATAACGGGGCGGGGGAGCAGTACTTC. Its translation: CASSLDNGAGEQYF.

This clone was detected once. The rearrangement joins TRBV5-1 to TRBJ2-5; 7 bases are shared with TRBD1. V lost 1 base to trimming and J lost 4 bases; unmatched junction nucleotides: 7. Germline V gene sequence: CDR1 SGHRS, CDR2 YFSETQ. This CDR3 region has 15 residues. The CDR3 DNA sequence: TGCGCCAGCAGCTTGACTGAGGGGGCCGGAGAGACCCAGTACTTC. This encodes CASSLTEGAGETQYF.

This clone was detected only a few times. The genes are TRBV4-1 and TRBJ1-5; D unclear. Germline assignment: CDR1 MGHRA and CDR2 YSYEKL. The CDR3 spans 14 residues. V dropped 3 bases and J dropped 2 bases, with 8 bases sitting between them. The CDR3 protein is CASSHRGGNQPQHF. DNA for the CDR3: TGCGCCAGCAGCCATCGAGGAGGCAATCAGCCCCAGCATTTT.

In this sample, this clone turned up a few times. J is TRBJ1-5 and V is TRBV30, with TRBD1 matching over 8 bases. V was pared by 3 bases and J by 4 bases, with 8 bases of the junction left unmatched. The CDR3 consists of 15 residues. Germline V gives CDR1 GTSNPN, CDR2 SVGIG (reference sequence). CDR3 DNA: TGTGCCTGGAGGGTTGGGGGGGACAGGAATCAGCCCCAGCATTTT. Amino acid sequence: CAWRVGGDRNQPQHF. Using reference TRBV30 and TRBJ1-5 for the parts outside the CDR3, the full variable domain is SQTIHQWPATLVQPVGSPLSLECTVEGTSNPNLYWYRQAAGRGLQLLFYSVGIGQISSEVPQNLSASRPQDRQFILSSKKLLLSDSGFYLCAWRVGGDRNQPQHFGDGTRLSIL.

The chain links TRBV6-1 to TRBJ1-5; D is ambiguous. Trimming removed 4 bases from V and 0 bases from J, with 10 bases in between. Germline-derived CDR1 and CDR2 are MNHNS and SASEGT. CDR3 length: 15 residues. The CDR3 nucleotides are TGTGCCAGCAGTGGGTATTTCAATAGCAATCAGCCCCAGCATTTT. It encodes CASSGYFNSNQPQHF.

This chain uses TRBV2 with TRBJ1-5, with D unclear. The CDR3 is 15 amino acids. Germline V gives CDR1 SNHLY, CDR2 FYNNEI. Trimming took off 0 bases at V and 3 bases at J, with 9 bases between the two ends. CDR3 protein: CASSEARGNNQPQHF. CDR3 nucleotide sequence: TGTGCCAGCAGTGAAGCGAGAGGAAACAATCAGCCCCAGCATTTT.

This clone was found a few times. The rearrangement uses TRBV30 and TRBJ1-1, with D possibly being TRBD1 (6 bases). This CDR3 has 14 residues. With 4 bases removed from V and 0 bases from J, the gap between germline ends came to 12 bases. The germline V gene encodes CDR1 GTSNPN and CDR2 SVGIG (reference sequence). Here the CDR3 DNA reads TGTGCCTGGAACCCGGGACATGTGAACACTGAAGCTTTCTTT. This encodes CAWNPGHVNTEAFF.